The 18 T cell receptor beta chains below all came from one sample that was sequenced in a study of OX40 agonist ivuxolimab in advanced cancers. Measured with immunoSEQ multiplex PCR; TCRdb has only the in-frame clones, and not every one. The sample consists of about 94,000 clones, around 87% of them appearing once. The material sequenced was CD4+ or CD8+ T cells sorted from blood, taken in a trial of the OX40 agonist ivuxolimab. The source is an adult with an advanced solid tumor such as melanoma, head and neck, liver or kidney cancer.

This chain joins TRBV23-1 and TRBJ2-7; a weak D match, TRBD2 (6 bases). TRBV23-1 is labeled an ORF, and its function is uncertain. The CDR3 length is 17 residues. V lost 0 bases, J lost 2 bases, and 17 bases lay in between. This CDR3 is CASSQSFGGAPPYEQYF. Written as DNA, the CDR3 is TGCGCCAGCAGTCAATCGTTCGGCGGGGCACCCCCCTACGAGCAGTACTTC.

V usage is TRBV6-5 and J usage is TRBJ1-2, with 8 bases that match TRBD1. Trimming at V came to 1 base and at J to 8 bases, leaving 9 bases not matched to a gene. Germline values: CDR1 MNHEY, CDR2 SVGAGI. The CDR3 contains 15 residues. The CDR3 protein is CASSYFRQGTGGYTF. The CDR3 bases are TGTGCCAGCAGTTACTTCCGACAGGGGACGGGGGGCTACACCTTC.

The V call is TRBV11-2, the J call TRBJ2-1, with TRBD2 identical over 8 bases. This CDR3 region has 16 residues. J lost 0 bases, V lost 4 bases, and 5 bases had no gene match. Germline V CDR1 and CDR2: SGHAT, FQNNGV. CDR3 loop: CASSYSGASSYNEQFF. The CDR3 bases are TGTGCCAGCAGCTATAGCGGGGCCTCCTCCTACAATGAGCAGTTCTTC.

This chain uses TRBV11-2 with TRBJ1-5; D gene ambiguous. CDR1 and CDR2 from the germline V gene are SGHAT and FQNNGV. This CDR3 contains 15 residues. V gave up 5 bases and J gave up 3 bases, with 14 bases separating them. CDR3 sequence: CASSPSGPNNQPQHF. CDR3 DNA sequence: TGTGCCAGCAGCCCCTCGGGCCCGAACAATCAGCCCCAGCATTTT.

The chain carries TRBV20-1 and TRBJ1-1; D may be TRBD1 (6 bases). Germline assignment: CDR1 DFQATT and CDR2 SNEGSKA (reference sequence). Trimming shortened V by 6 bases and J by 11 bases, and 13 bases separated the two germline ends. The CDR3 runs to 10 residues. The CDR3 is CSARQEAAFF. The CDR3 nucleotides read TGCAGTGCGAGACAGGAGGCGGCTTTCTTT.

The V call is TRBV27, the J call TRBJ2-3, with 8 positions matching TRBD2. Trimming removed 5 bases from V and 4 bases from J; junction bases left unmatched: 2. Germline V lookup: CDR1 MNHEY, CDR2 SMNVEV (reference sequence). The CDR3 is 13 residues long. CDR3 sequence (DNA): TGTGCCAGCAGTCCCGGGGGGGCAGATACGCAGTATTTT. Encoded protein: CASSPGGADTQYF.

The rearrangement links TRBV5-6 to TRBJ2-4, with a weak D call TRBD1 (5 bases). The CDR3 loop spans 16 amino acids. The ends were cut back, 0 bases at V and 6 bases at J, with 16 bases in the middle. CDR1 SGHDT and CDR2 YYEEEE come from the germline V gene. DNA for the CDR3: TGTGCCAGCAGCTTGGATGGCCCAGGGCCGCTAAACATTCAGTACTTC. It is translated as CASSLDGPGPLNIQYF.

The V call is TRBV30, the J call TRBJ2-7; tentatively, D is TRBD2 (5 bases). The V gene's germline CDR1 is GTSNPN and CDR2 SVGIG (reference sequence). Trimming removed 3 bases at V and 4 bases at J, with 16 bases between. The CDR3 is 14 amino acids. CDR3 sequence reads: CAWRFPGTFYEQYF. CDR3 bases: TGTGCCTGGAGGTTCCCGGGAACCTTTTACGAGCAGTACTTC.

The chain uses TRBV5-4 and TRBJ2-3; possibly TRBD2 for D (6 bases). V was clipped by 2 bases and J by 8 bases, with 15 bases between them. The CDR3 sequence is 14 residues long. Germline-derived CDR1 and CDR2 are SGHNT and YYREEE (reference sequence). Written as DNA, the CDR3 is TGTGCCAGCAGCTTCTCGGGAGAAGGCGGTACGCAGTATTTT. It codes for CASSFSGEGGTQYF.

The rearrangement uses TRBV7-9 and TRBJ1-4; D ambiguous. Trimming removed 1 base at V and 0 bases at J, with 6 bases between. The germline CDR1 and CDR2 sequences are SEHNR and FQNEAQ (reference sequence). The CDR3 covers 15 residues. The CDR3 coding sequence is TGTGCCAGCAGCTTAGGGCTCGCAACTAATGAAAAACTGTTTTTT. This sequence encodes CASSLGLATNEKLFF.

The J gene is TRBJ2-3, the V gene TRBV6-5, with D unresolved. From germline, CDR1 is MNHEY and CDR2 SVGAGI. This CDR3 contains 14 residues. Trimming removed 2 bases from V and 1 base from J, with 7 bases in between. The CDR3 DNA follows: TGTGCCAGCAGTTACCGGGTGGGCACAGATACGCAGTATTTT. This codes for CASSYRVGTDTQYF.

The chain uses TRBV6-5 and TRBJ2-1; D is uncertain. V dropped 0 bases and J dropped 7 bases, with 7 bases sitting between them. Germline assignment: CDR1 MNHEY and CDR2 SVGAGI. The CDR3 spans 13 residues. The CDR3 nucleotides read TGTGCCAGCAGTTACTCCTTCCCGAATGAGCAGTTCTTC. Residues: CASSYSFPNEQFF.

The V gene is TRBV25-1, the J gene TRBJ2-7; a weak D match, TRBD2 (7 bases). Germline V gene sequence: CDR1 MGHDK, CDR2 SYGVNS. V lost 7 bases to trimming and J lost 5 bases, with 12 bases between them. This CDR3 is 12 amino acids long. DNA for the CDR3: TGTGCCAGCACGGGGGGCTGGAACGAGCAGTACTTC. This sequence encodes CASTGGWNEQYF.

The chain recombines TRBV6-5 with TRBJ1-1; D remains ambiguous. V dropped 4 bases and J dropped 0 bases, with 6 bases sitting between them. The CDR3 length is 13 residues. CDR1 and CDR2 from the germline V gene are MNHEY and SVGAGI. CDR3 sequence (DNA): TGTGCCAGCAGTTTGCCAATGAACACTGAAGCTTTCTTT. Amino acid sequence: CASSLPMNTEAFF.

This chain joins TRBV7-8 and TRBJ1-3, with 7 nucleotides matching TRBD1. Germline V lookup: CDR1 SGHVS, CDR2 FQNEAQ. The CDR3 totals 18 residues. V gave up 1 base and J gave up 0 bases; unmatched junction bases: 9. The CDR3 DNA sequence: TGTGCCAGCAGCTTAGATCGAGGGGGCTTCCCCTCTGGAAACACCATATATTTT. Protein sequence: CASSLDRGGFPSGNTIYF.

V gene TRBV4-3 combines with J gene TRBJ2-1, with a weak D call TRBD1 (6 bases). The CDR3 is 14 amino acids. V was clipped by 1 base and J by 7 bases, with 11 bases between them. CDR1 is LGHNA and CDR2 is YSLEER in the germline V gene. Written as DNA, the CDR3 is TGCGCCAGCAGCCAAGTCACTAGGGGGAATGAGCAGTTCTTC. The encoded protein is CASSQVTRGNEQFF.

This sequence joins TRBV19 and TRBJ1-4; 8 bases fit TRBD1. The V gene end was trimmed by 6 bases and the J gene end by 6 bases; junction bases not matched to a gene: 12. Germline lookup yields CDR1 LNHDA and CDR2 SQIVND (reference sequence). The CDR3 contains 16 residues. The CDR3 DNA reads as TGTGCCAGTAGCCCCTCCCGGGACAGGCACTATGAAAAACTGTTTTTT. Amino acid sequence: CASSPSRDRHYEKLFF.

In its sample, this clone was seen once. This chain links TRBV19 with TRBJ1-5, with a weak D call TRBD1 (6 bases). CDR3 length: 17 amino acids. The V end lost 5 bases, the J end lost 2 bases, and 19 bases lay between the germline ends. CDR1 and CDR2 from the germline V gene are LNHDA and SQIVND (reference sequence). CDR3: CASSLPLGPGGNQPQHF. Written as DNA, the CDR3 is TGTGCCAGTAGTCTACCCCTCGGTCCAGGGGGCAATCAGCCCCAGCATTTT.